The following is a T cell receptor beta chain sequence with its context. The antigen is unknown. The length of the CDR3 is 12 residues. Trimming left V 10 bases short and J 3 bases short, with 10 bases between. Germline V gene lookup returns CDR1 ENHRY and CDR2 SYGVKD. The sample comes from a study of T cell responses to AZD1222 COVID-19 vaccine. Findings and caveats of the study: Clonal diversity may have been underestimated in mostly white British donors. Baseline serostatus was positive in only six AZD1222 recipients.

TCRdb's copy holds only in-frame clones and misses some; the assay was immunoSEQ multiplex PCR. Of some 70,000 clones listed, 80% are singletons. The source was peripheral blood, collected 28 days after the second AZD1222 dose. The clonotype comes from an adult who received the AZD1222 COVID-19 vaccine. The genes are TRBV10-3 and TRBJ1-5; D might be TRBD1 (6 bases). The CDR3 bases are TGTGCCACCGGACAGAACAATCAGCCCCAGCATTTT. It is translated as CATGQNNQPQHF.